The sequence of this T cell receptor beta chain was determined in a study of cytomegalovirus exposure and HLA in healthy donors. With respect to this clone: Its target is unknown.

Amplification used 60 Vbeta primers and 13 Jbeta primers. Study processing details: Approximately 11 million of the roughly 77 million unique TCR beta chains counted in a later analysis were shared. TCRdb's table, derived via immunoSEQ multiplex PCR, lists solely in-frame clones and lacks some. V and J calls and clone size come straight from that table; D and trimming were deduced from the DNA. The profile shows about 140,000 clones, over 50% of them singletons. General observations from the study: Rarity characterized most TCR sequences, yet some public TCRs appeared in many donors. The study dropped some indistinguishable V segments, TRBV6-2 and TRBV6-3 among them.

Trimming cost V 1 base and J 5 bases, with 15 bases left between them. CDR1 and CDR2 from the germline V gene are SGDLS and YYNGEE. This CDR3 contains 15 residues. For this donor, CMV serostatus was not recorded. The sequencing input was PBMCs. V gene TRBV9 combines with J gene TRBJ2-5, with D possibly TRBD1 on 6 matching bases. The sequence came from a human donor in good health. The CDR3 DNA sequence: TGTGCCAGCAGCGTATTCAATACAGGGTTGGAGACCCAGTACTTC. This translates into CASSVFNTGLETQYF.